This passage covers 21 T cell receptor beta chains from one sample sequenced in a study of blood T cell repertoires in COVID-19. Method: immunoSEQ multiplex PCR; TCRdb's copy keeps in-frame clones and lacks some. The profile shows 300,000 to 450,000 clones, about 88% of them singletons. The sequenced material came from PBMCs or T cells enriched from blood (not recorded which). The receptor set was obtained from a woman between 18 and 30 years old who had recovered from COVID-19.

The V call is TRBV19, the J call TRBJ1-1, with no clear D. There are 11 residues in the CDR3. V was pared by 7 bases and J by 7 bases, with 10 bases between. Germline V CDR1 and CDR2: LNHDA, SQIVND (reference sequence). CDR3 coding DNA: TGTGCCAGTAATGACTTACTTGAAGCTTTCTTT. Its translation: CASNDLLEAFF.

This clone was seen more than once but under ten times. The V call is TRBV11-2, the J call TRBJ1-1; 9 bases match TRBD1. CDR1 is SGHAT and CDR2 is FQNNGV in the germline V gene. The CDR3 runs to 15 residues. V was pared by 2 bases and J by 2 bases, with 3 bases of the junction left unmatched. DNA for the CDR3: TGTGCCAGCAGCTTATCTACAGGGGGCAACACTGAAGCTTTCTTT. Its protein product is CASSLSTGGNTEAFF.

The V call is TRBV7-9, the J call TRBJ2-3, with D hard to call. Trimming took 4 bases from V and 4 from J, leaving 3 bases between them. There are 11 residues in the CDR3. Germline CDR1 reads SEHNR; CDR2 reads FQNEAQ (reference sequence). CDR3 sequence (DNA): TGTGCCAGCAGCTCGGCAGATACGCAGTATTTT. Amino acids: CASSSADTQYF.

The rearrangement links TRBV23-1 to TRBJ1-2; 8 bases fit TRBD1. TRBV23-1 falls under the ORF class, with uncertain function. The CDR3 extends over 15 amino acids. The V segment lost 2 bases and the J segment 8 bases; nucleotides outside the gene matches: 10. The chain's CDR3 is CASSQGSDRVQGYTF. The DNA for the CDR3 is TGCGCCAGCAGTCAAGGGTCGGACAGGGTACAGGGCTACACCTTC.

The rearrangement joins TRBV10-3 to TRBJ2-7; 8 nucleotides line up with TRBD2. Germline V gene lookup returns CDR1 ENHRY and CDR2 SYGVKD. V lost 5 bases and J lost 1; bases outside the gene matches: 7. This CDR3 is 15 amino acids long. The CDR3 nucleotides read TGTGCCATCAGTCCCGAGGGCGGGGGGTCCTACGAGCAGTACTTC. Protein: CAISPEGGGSYEQYF.

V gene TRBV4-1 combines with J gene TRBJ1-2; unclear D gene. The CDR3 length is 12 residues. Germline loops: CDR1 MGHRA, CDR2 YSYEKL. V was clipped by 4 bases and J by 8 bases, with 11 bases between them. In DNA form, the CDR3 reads TGCGCCAGCAGCCCCAGCCGCGGGGGCTACACCTTC. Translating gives CASSPSRGGYTF.

The CDR3 reads CASSQAGLPQPQHF. CDR3 coding DNA: TGTGCCAGCAGCCAAGCGGGTTTGCCTCAGCCCCAGCATTTT. The chain combines TRBV3-1 (or the pseudogene TRBV3-2) with TRBJ1-5; D unclear. Per germline, CDR1 LGHDT and CDR2 YNNKEL (reference sequence). The CDR3 is 14 amino acids. The V end was cut by 1 base, the J end by 6 bases, with 10 bases between.

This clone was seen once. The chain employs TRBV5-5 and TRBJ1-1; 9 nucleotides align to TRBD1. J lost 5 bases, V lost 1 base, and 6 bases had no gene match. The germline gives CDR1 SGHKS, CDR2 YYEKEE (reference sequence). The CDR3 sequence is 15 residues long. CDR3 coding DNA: TGTGCCAGCAGCTTGTCGGGTGACAGGGGGACTGAAGCTTTCTTT. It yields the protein CASSLSGDRGTEAFF.

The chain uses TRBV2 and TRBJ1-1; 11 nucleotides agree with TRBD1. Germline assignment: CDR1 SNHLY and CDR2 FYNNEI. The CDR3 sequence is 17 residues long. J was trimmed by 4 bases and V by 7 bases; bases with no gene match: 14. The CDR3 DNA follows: TGTGCCAGCACCCCGGGACAGGGGGAACCAAGCGGCACTGAAGCTTTCTTT. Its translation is CASTPGQGEPSGTEAFF.

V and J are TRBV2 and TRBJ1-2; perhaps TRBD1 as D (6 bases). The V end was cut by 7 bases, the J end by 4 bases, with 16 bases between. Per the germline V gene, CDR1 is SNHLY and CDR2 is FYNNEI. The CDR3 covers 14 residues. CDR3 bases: TGTGCCAGCACTTCGACAGGCCCAACCTATGGCTACACCTTC. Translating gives CASTSTGPTYGYTF.

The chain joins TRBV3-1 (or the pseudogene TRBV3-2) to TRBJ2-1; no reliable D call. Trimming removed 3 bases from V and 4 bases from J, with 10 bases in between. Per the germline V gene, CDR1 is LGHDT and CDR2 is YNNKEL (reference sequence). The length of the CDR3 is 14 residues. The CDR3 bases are TGTGCCAGCAGCCACCTTAAAGCGTACAATGAGCAGTTCTTC. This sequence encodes CASSHLKAYNEQFF.

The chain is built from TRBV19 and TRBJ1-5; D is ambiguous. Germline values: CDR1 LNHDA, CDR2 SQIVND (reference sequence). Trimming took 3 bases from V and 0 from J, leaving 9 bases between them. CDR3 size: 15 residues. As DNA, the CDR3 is TGTGCCAGTAGTATTTCCGGGGATAGCAATCAGCCCCAGCATTTT. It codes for CASSISGDSNQPQHF.

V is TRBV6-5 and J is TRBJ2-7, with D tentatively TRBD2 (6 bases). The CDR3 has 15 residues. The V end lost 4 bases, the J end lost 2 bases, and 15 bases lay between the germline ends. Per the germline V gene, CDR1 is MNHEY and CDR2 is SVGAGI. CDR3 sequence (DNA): TGTGCCAGCAGTTCGGCCGCGGGGAGCCCCTACGAGCAGTACTTC. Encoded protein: CASSSAAGSPYEQYF.

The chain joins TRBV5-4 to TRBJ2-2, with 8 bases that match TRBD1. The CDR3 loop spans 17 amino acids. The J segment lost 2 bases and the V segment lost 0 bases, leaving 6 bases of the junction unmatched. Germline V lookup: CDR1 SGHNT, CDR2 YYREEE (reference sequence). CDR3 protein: CASSLASGGTNTGELFF. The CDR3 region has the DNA TGTGCCAGCAGCTTGGCCTCAGGGGGCACTAACACCGGGGAGCTGTTTTTT. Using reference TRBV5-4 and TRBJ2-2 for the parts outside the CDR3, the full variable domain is ETGVTQSPTHLIKTRGQQVTLRCSSQSGHNTVSWYQQALGQGPQFIFQYYREEENGRGNFPPRFSGLQFPNYSSELNVNALELDDSALYLCASSLASGGTNTGELFFGEGSRLTVL.

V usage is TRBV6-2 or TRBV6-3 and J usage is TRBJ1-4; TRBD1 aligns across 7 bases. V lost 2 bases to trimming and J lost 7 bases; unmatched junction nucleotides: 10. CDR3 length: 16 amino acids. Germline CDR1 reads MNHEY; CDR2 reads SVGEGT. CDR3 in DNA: TGTGCCAGCAGTTACATAATAGGGGGCAGCGGTGAAAAACTGTTTTTT. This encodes CASSYIIGGSGEKLFF.

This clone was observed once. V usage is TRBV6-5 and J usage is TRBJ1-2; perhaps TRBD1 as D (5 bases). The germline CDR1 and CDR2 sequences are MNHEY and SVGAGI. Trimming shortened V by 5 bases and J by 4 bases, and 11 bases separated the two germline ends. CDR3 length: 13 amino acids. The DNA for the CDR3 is TGTGCCAGCAGTCAGGGTAAAAGCTATGGCTACACCTTC. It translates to CASSQGKSYGYTF.

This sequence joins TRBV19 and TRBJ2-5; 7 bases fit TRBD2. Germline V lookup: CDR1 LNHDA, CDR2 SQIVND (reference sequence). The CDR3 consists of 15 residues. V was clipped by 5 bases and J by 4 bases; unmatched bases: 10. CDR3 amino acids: CASSLMGGVGETQYF. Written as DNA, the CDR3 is TGTGCCAGTAGTCTAATGGGAGGGGTAGGAGAGACCCAGTACTTC.

The CDR3 DNA is TGTGCCAGCAGCCAATCATCAGGGCTGGAGAGCTACACCTTC. Translated, it gives CASSQSSGLESYTF. The J gene is TRBJ1-2, the V gene TRBV16; TRBD1 might be the D (5 bases). CDR1 and CDR2 from the germline V gene are KGHSY and FQNENV. CDR3 length: 14 amino acids. V was trimmed by 0 bases and J by 9 bases, leaving 14 bases between them.

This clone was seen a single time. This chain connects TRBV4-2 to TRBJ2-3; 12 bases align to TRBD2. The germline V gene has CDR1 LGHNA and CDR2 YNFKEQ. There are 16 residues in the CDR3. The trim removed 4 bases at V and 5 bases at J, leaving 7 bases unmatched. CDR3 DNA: TGTGCCAGCAGCCGAAGGACTAGCGGGGAAGTAGATACGCAGTATTTT. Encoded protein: CASSRRTSGEVDTQYF.

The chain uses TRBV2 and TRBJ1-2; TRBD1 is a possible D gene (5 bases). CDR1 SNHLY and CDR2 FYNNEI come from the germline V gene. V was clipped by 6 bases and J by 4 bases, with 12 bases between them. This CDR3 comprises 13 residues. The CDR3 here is CASRSQGLYGYTF. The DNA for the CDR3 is TGTGCCAGCAGGTCTCAGGGTCTCTATGGCTACACCTTC.

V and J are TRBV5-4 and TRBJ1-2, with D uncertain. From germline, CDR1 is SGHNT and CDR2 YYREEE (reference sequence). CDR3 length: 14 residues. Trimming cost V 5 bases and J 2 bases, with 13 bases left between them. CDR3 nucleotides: TGTGCCAGCAGTTCAGGCAACAGAAACTATGGCTACACCTTC. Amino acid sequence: CASSSGNRNYGYTF.